The rows below give T cell receptor beta chains drawn from one sample of a study of OX40 agonist ivuxolimab in advanced cancers. Profiled with immunoSEQ multiplex PCR; TCRdb holds only in-frame clones, not every one. The profile shows approximately 32,000 clones, roughly nine tenths of them singletons. Specimen: CD4+ or CD8+ T cells sorted from blood, collected in a trial of the OX40 agonist ivuxolimab. The receptors were sampled from an adult with an advanced solid tumor such as melanoma, head and neck, liver or kidney cancer. The CDR3 runs from the conserved cysteine through the conserved F or W. The D gene is left open where the match is weak. Clone size is given for some rows only: seen once, a few or many times, or a class if the clone is expanded.

D	size	V	J	CDR3	DNA
TRBD2	.	TRBV7-9	TRBJ2-1	CASSYRTSGRDEQFF	TGTGCCAGCAGCTATCGGACTAGCGGGAGGGATGAGCAGTTCTTC
.	.	TRBV29-1	TRBJ1-2	CSVESGGREPANYGYTF	TGCAGCGTTGAAAGTGGTGGAAGGGAACCAGCTAACTATGGCTACACCTTC
.	.	TRBV27	TRBJ2-7	CASSPREIRFYEQYF	TGTGCCAGCAGTCCCAGGGAGATTCGGTTTTACGAGCAGTACTTC
.	.	TRBV27	TRBJ2-1	CASSSLTSTYNEQFF	TGTGCCAGCAGTTCCCTAACTTCTACCTACAATGAGCAGTTCTTC
TRBD1	once	TRBV9	TRBJ2-2	CASSGRTGANTGELFF	TGTGCCAGCAGCGGTCGGACAGGGGCGAACACCGGGGAGCTGTTTTTT
TRBD1	.	TRBV7-9	TRBJ1-1	CASSLGTGGWGTEAFF	TGTGCCAGCAGCTTAGGGACAGGGGGCTGGGGCACTGAAGCTTTCTTT
TRBD2	.	TRBV27	TRBJ2-3	CASSTGAGTTDTQYF	TGTGCCAGCAGTACGGGAGCGGGGACCACAGATACGCAGTATTTT
.	.	TRBV7-9	TRBJ2-7	CASTLGGVYEQYF	TGTGCCAGCACCCTAGGGGGAGTCTACGAGCAGTACTTC
.	few	TRBV14	TRBJ1-2	CASSQDLPVYGYTF	TGTGCCAGCAGCCAAGACCTGCCTGTGTATGGCTACACCTTC
TRBD2	.	TRBV6-5	TRBJ2-7	CASSYSISGRVYEQYF	TGTGCCAGCAGTTACTCGATTAGCGGGAGGGTGTACGAGCAGTACTTC
.	.	TRBV19	TRBJ2-1	CASSIDFYNEQFF	TGTGCCAGTAGTATAGACTTCTACAATGAGCAGTTCTTC
.	.	TRBV19	TRBJ2-6	CASSIARFQPGANVLTF	TGTGCCAGTAGTATAGCAAGATTTCAGCCTGGGGCCAACGTCCTGACTTTC
.	.	TRBV19	TRBJ2-1	CASSIGYDYYNEQFF	TGTGCCAGTAGTATTGGGTACGACTACTACAATGAGCAGTTCTTC
.	.	TRBV15	TRBJ2-1	CATSRVGVSYNEQFF	TGTGCCACCAGCAGAGTGGGGGTTTCCTACAATGAGCAGTTCTTC
.	.	TRBV11-2	TRBJ2-5	CASSLSGETQYF	TGTGCCAGCAGCCTCAGCGGGGAGACCCAGTACTTC
.	.	TRBV6-5	TRBJ2-4	CASSYSTAANIQYF	TGTGCCAGCAGTTACTCGACGGCAGCAAACATTCAGTACTTC
.	.	TRBV27	TRBJ2-3	CASGAGVTDTQYF	TGTGCCAGCGGCGCAGGTGTCACAGATACGCAGTATTTT
TRBD1	.	TRBV4-1	TRBJ2-7	CASSQEEDRAHEQYF	TGCGCCAGCAGCCAAGAGGAGGACAGGGCCCACGAGCAGTACTTC
.	.	TRBV4-2	TRBJ1-1	CASSQDWMSPGTEAFF	TGTGCCAGCAGCCAAGATTGGATGTCTCCAGGCACTGAAGCTTTCTTT
.	.	TRBV7-9	TRBJ2-3	CASSEGGTDTQYF	TGTGCCAGCAGTGAGGGAGGAACAGATACGCAGTATTTT
.	once	TRBV10-3	TRBJ2-2	CAGSVPTGELFF	TGTGCCGGGTCGGTGCCCACCGGGGAGCTGTTTTTT
.	.	TRBV19	TRBJ1-5	CASSIEGQLGNQPQHF	TGTGCCAGTAGTATAGAGGGTCAGCTTGGAAATCAGCCCCAGCATTTT
TRBD2	.	TRBV6-5	TRBJ2-1	CASSLWTSGNNEQFF	TGTGCCAGCAGCCTTTGGACTAGCGGGAACAATGAGCAGTTCTTC
.	.	TRBV9	TRBJ1-1	CASSGGPDRGTEAFF	TGTGCCAGCAGCGGAGGGCCGGACAGAGGAACTGAAGCTTTCTTT
.	.	TRBV6-6	TRBJ2-4	CASSRDIEDKNIQYF	TGTGCCAGCAGCCGAGATATCGAGGACAAAAACATTCAGTACTTC
.	.	TRBV27	TRBJ2-3	CASSLGTDTQYF	TGTGCCAGCAGTTTGGGCACAGATACGCAGTATTTT
TRBD2	.	TRBV18	TRBJ2-7	CASSPTSGSYEQYF	TGTGCCAGCTCACCTACTAGCGGGAGTTACGAGCAGTACTTC
.	.	TRBV6-5	TRBJ1-1	CASSLWAGGNTEAFF	TGTGCCAGCAGTTTGTGGGCGGGGGGGAACACTGAAGCTTTCTTT
TRBD1	.	TRBV27	TRBJ1-1	CASWTGGAEAFF	TGTGCCAGCTGGACAGGGGGTGCTGAAGCTTTCTTT
TRBD2	once	TRBV27	TRBJ2-5	CASSSRGAGGVTQYF	TGTGCCAGCAGTTCCCGGGGGGCGGGAGGGGTGACCCAGTACTTC
.	few	TRBV11-2	TRBJ1-1	CASSGGARVNTEAFF	TGTGCCAGCAGCGGGGGCGCGAGGGTGAACACTGAAGCTTTCTTT
TRBD2	.	TRBV10-2	TRBJ2-7	CASSVVSGGTLIDYEQYF	TGCGCCAGCAGTGTGGTTAGCGGGGGGACTTTGATAGATTACGAGCAGTACTTC
.	.	TRBV7-6	TRBJ2-3	CASSLDKLDTQYF	TGTGCCAGCAGCTTGGACAAACTAGATACGCAGTATTTT
.	few	TRBV6-5	TRBJ1-1	CASSPGMGTEAFF	TGTGCCAGCAGTCCAGGGATGGGGACTGAAGCTTTCTTT
.	.	TRBV5-6	TRBJ2-7	CASSLATNEQYF	TGTGCCAGCAGCTTGGCAACGAACGAGCAGTACTTC
.	.	TRBV18	TRBJ1-2	CASSPGRGNHGYTF	TGTGCCAGCTCACCAGGCAGGGGAAACCATGGCTACACCTTC
TRBD1	once	TRBV7-9	TRBJ2-7	CALDLPTGGWFDEQYF	TGTGCCCTAGACCTACCTACAGGGGGATGGTTCGACGAGCAGTACTTC
.	.	TRBV2	TRBJ2-7	CASRRDFEQYF	TGTGCCAGCCGAAGGGACTTCGAGCAGTACTTC
TRBD2	.	TRBV7-9	TRBJ2-3	CASSSTLAGTSTDTQYF	TGTGCCAGCAGCTCAACCCTAGCGGGAACTAGCACAGATACGCAGTATTTT
.	.	TRBV14	TRBJ1-4	CASSPLPRANEKLFF	TGTGCCAGCAGCCCTCTTCCTCGGGCCAATGAAAAACTGTTTTTT
.	.	TRBV7-8	TRBJ1-1	CASSPSVGANTEAFF	TGTGCCAGCAGCCCATCGGTCGGAGCGAACACTGAAGCTTTCTTT
.	.	TRBV27	TRBJ2-7	CASSSGLDSYEQYF	TGTGCCAGCAGTTCGGGACTGGACTCCTACGAGCAGTACTTC
TRBD2	once	TRBV6-5	TRBJ2-5	CASSSLGGSETQYF	TGTGCCAGCAGTTCCCTGGGGGGGAGTGAGACCCAGTACTTC